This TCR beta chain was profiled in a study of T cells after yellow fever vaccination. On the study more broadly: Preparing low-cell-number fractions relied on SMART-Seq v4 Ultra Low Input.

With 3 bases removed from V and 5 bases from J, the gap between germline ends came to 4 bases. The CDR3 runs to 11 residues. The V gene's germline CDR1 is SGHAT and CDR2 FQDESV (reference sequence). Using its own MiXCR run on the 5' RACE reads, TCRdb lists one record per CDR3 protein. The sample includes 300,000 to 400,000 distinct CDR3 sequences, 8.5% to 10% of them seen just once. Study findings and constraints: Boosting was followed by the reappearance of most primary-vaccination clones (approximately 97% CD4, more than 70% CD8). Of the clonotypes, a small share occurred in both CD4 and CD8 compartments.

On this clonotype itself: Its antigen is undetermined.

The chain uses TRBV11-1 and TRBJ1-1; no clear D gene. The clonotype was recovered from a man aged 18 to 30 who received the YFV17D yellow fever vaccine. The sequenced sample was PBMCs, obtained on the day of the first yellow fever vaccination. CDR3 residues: CASSLWTEAFF. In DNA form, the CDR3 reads TGTGCCAGCAGCTTGTGGACTGAAGCTTTCTTT.